Reported below is one T cell receptor (beta chain). Unique molecular identifiers were present on the cDNA, which also gained a universal primer site by template switching. TCRdb reanalysed the 5' RACE reads using MiXCR and keeps one entry per CDR3 protein. The sample carries about 220,000 distinct CDR3 sequences, under 8.5% recorded once. Deletions cut 4 bases from V and 4 bases from J, with 13 bases between. This CDR3 region has 14 residues. Germline values: CDR1 LGHNT, CDR2 FRNRAP. This entry comes from a study of identical twins. In addition, the sample was reused for a study of T cells expressing NK-cell markers. From that second work: CD3+CD56+NKG2C+, CD3+CD56+NKG2C- and CD3+CD56-NKG2C+ T cells, once sorted, supplied the TCR beta repertoires. T cells sorted in several experiments were restricted to alpha-beta TCR T cells by an anti-gamma-delta TCR antibody.

The clonotype was recovered from a woman between 18 and 30 years old in good health. V and J are TRBV12-5 and TRBJ1-1; D is uncertain. Sequencing was carried out using CD8+ T cells sorted from blood. For the CDR3, the DNA is TGTGCTAGTGGTTCCGGAGGCCCTGCCACTGAAGCTTTCTTT. Protein sequence: CASGSGGPATEAFF.